This paragraph covers one T cell receptor (beta chain) sequence. Its antigen target is currently unknown. No per-base quality is available; no much larger clone lies one base away. Each donor gave one peripheral blood draw, around 100 mL on average, collected into heparinised tubes. A BD FACSAria II and a panel including CD45RO, CCR7, CD25, CD127, CD95 and CD27 were used to sort naive, central memory, regulatory and stem cell-like memory CD4+ T cells. Purity was above 95% for every sorted population. PBMCs were isolated immediately by Lymphoprep density gradient centrifugation and stained directly without culture. So that batch effects would be minimized, each experiment stained and sorted samples in pairs, pairing one healthy donor with one patient. The High Capacity cDNA Reverse Transcription Kit was used to reverse transcribe all of the isolated RNA, meaning that expressed TCRB transcripts were what got sequenced. Naive, central memory and regulatory T cell samples underwent deep immunoSEQ sequencing, averaging about 3.57 million total reads per sample. Sorted cells were lysed in RLT buffer, and RNA was extracted using DNase-treated RNeasy Micro or Mini kits according to cell number. Each cell subset was processed on its own to prevent cross-contamination, while patient and healthy donor samples were processed together. The immunoSEQ multiplex PCR was used to amplify TCRB sequences from cDNA, generating 87-bp fragments that spanned the CDR3 region. The amplicons were sequenced using the Illumina HiSeq platform. The original methods were these. PCR bias was corrected computationally using synthetic template baselines, and reads within Hamming distance 2 were collapsed, with unmergeable singletons discarded. Reads were aligned against IMGT so that V, D and J genes, CDR3 length and insertions or deletions at six rearrangement sites could be assigned. Within each subset, clonotype counts were normalized to sorted cell number, after which true diversity and Gini coefficients were computed with the tcR R package. Repertoire sharing was quantified using the overlap coefficient calculated on TCRB nucleotide sequences. Out-of-frame TCRB sequences from naive cells were analyzed as a proxy for the pre-selection repertoire. In its TCRdb copy, this immuneACCESS table keeps in-frame sequences only and misses some clones. Where compared with another copy, unresolved V genes explain less than half of these, and the others have no known cause. D and trimming come from the DNA, and the V and J calls and clone size come from that table. Counted in this sample were under 400,000 clones; 15% to 20% of them appeared once. The top ten hold around 0.044% of the sample.

The data stem from a study of beta chain features in type 1 diabetes (dated by TCRdb to 2016 to 2019). A note on the overall study: Mean age, gender distribution, total cell number and subset yield did not differ between patients and healthy donors. A total of 85 million to 140 million sorted cells were examined across all samples, and the number of cells per subset was strongly correlated with RNA yield. The study compared the TCRB repertoires of sorted circulating CD4+ T cell subsets in recently diagnosed type 1 diabetes patients with those in matched healthy donors. Regulatory and stem cell-like memory subsets were isolated from only 8 patients and about 8 healthy donors, whereas naive and central memory subsets came from all 30 or so donors.

Broad study findings and their caveats: PCR might favor shorter templates, but patient and control samples were amplified and corrected together, so any skew would affect both groups equally. Because cDNA was sequenced instead of genomic DNA, highly expressing activated cells could be over-represented, though the groups showed no difference in activation or CD3 levels. Type 1 diabetes patients showed a moderate but significant shortening of TCRB CDR3 length in all four CD4+ subsets. Fewer insertions and more nucleotide deletions at VDJ recombination sites were observed in patients with type 1 diabetes, implying thymic rearrangement abnormalities. Naive, central memory and regulatory TCRB repertoires appeared to be more similar among patients than among healthy donors. Because the HLA sub-analyses included only small numbers of individuals, any influence of HLA type on TCRB rearrangement was left unresolved.

The CDR3 starts with the cysteine, ends with the phenylalanine, and has 13 residues. Of the read, only the CDR3 DNA is kept; its 39 bases are in frame from base 1. Reading the germline V gene gives CDR1 SQVTM and CDR2 ANQGSEA. V and J are trimmed by 6 bases and 5 bases, and the gene matches miss 6 bases of the junction. The sequence was collected from a woman between 18 and 30 years old in good health. Recombination connected TRBV29-1 to TRBJ1-2; TRBD1 lines up with 10 middle nucleotides. Material for sequencing was naive CD4+ T cells from blood. The intended sense of this specimen's cell subset or site label: true naive CD4+ T cells. The DNA sequence follows: TGCAGCGTCCCGACAGGGGGCGGGTATGGCTACACCTTC. Its translation reads: CSVPTGGGYGYTF. The entire variable domain, with the stretches around the CDR3 drawn from the reference TRBV29-1 and TRBJ1-2 proteins, is SAVISQKPSRDICQRGTSLTIQCQVDSQVTMMFWYRQQPGQSLTLIATANQGSEATYESGFVIDKFPISRPNLTFSTLTVSNMSPEDSSIYLCSVPTGGGYGYTFGSGTRLTVV.